A selection of T cell receptor beta chains follows, all from one sample in a study of CD8+ T cells in alopecia areata. Measured with immunoSEQ multiplex PCR; TCRdb has only the in-frame clones, and not every one. The sample shows some 170,000 clones, around 64% of them seen only once. The sample was CD8+ T cells sorted from blood, taken at week 0. The source of these receptors is a human donor with alopecia areata. The CDR3 runs from the conserved cysteine through the conserved F or W. Each record gives: CDR3 length, clone size, D gene, J gene, V gene, CDR3 DNA, CDR3 protein. A D gene is named only where the DNA matches it firmly. The listing skips clone size in some rows; elsewhere it reads once, few, many or a size class.

19 | once | TRBD2 | TRBJ2-4 | TRBV11-2 | TGTGCCAGCAGCTTAGAAGGCGGGGGGGCCGTCATGAGCAAAAACATTCAGTACTTC | CASSLEGGGAVMSKNIQYF
13 | . | . | TRBJ1-2 | TRBV5-1 | TGCGCCAGCAGCTTGCCAGGACAGTATGGCTACACCTTC | CASSLPGQYGYTF
14 | . | TRBD1 | TRBJ1-2 | TRBV19 | TGTGCCAGTAGTCCCGGGACAGGTTTCTATGGCTACACCTTC | CASSPGTGFYGYTF
13 | . | TRBD1 | TRBJ1-1 | TRBV29-1 | TGCAGCGTTGAACTTTCGACAGGGTTTGAAGCTTTCTTT | CSVELSTGFEAFF
14 | . | . | TRBJ2-5 | TRBV6-5 | TGTGCCAGCGTCGGGGACATGCCTTACGGGACCCAGTACTTC | CASVGDMPYGTQYF
13 | . | . | TRBJ2-1 | TRBV13 | TGTGCCAGCAGCTGGAGCCGTCTCGGTGAGCAGTTCTTC | CASSWSRLGEQFF
15 | . | TRBD2 | TRBJ2-1 | TRBV7-9 | TGTGCCAGCAGCCGCACTAGCGGGGGGTACAATGAGCAGTTCTTC | CASSRTSGGYNEQFF
14 | . | . | TRBJ1-2 | TRBV14 | TGTGCCAGCAGCCAAGCTAGGTCCGGCTATGGCTACACCTTC | CASSQARSGYGYTF
17 | . | . | TRBJ1-5 | TRBV5-6 | TGTGCCAGCAGCTTGTCCGGACAGCCTTATAGCAATCAGCCCCAGCATTTT | CASSLSGQPYSNQPQHF
13 | few | . | TRBJ2-5 | TRBV29-1 | TGCAGCGTTGAAGATCGACTCCAAGAGACCCAGTACTTC | CSVEDRLQETQYF
13 | . | TRBD1 | TRBJ2-7 | TRBV7-6 | TGTGCCAGCAGCGGACAGGGGGCGAGGGAGCAGTACTTC | CASSGQGAREQYF
18 | . | . | TRBJ1-4 | TRBV5-6 | TGTGCCAGCAGCTTTCAAGGGGGGCGTGTTGCAACTAATGAAAAACTGTTTTTT | CASSFQGGRVATNEKLFF
13 | . | . | TRBJ1-4 | TRBV6-5 | TGTGCCAGCAGTTACATTCCGGGGGAAAAACTGTTTTTT | CASSYIPGEKLFF
11 | . | . | TRBJ2-1 | TRBV27 | TGTGCCAGCAGGAGGGGCAATGAGCAGTTCTTC | CASRRGNEQFF
15 | . | . | TRBJ1-2 | TRBV2 | TGTGCCAGCAGTATCGGGACTCAACTTAACTATGGCTACACCTTC | CASSIGTQLNYGYTF
15 | . | . | TRBJ2-7 | TRBV9 | TGTGCCAGCAGCGTAAGTTTTAGAACTCCTTACGAGCAGTACTTC | CASSVSFRTPYEQYF
14 | . | TRBD1 | TRBJ1-2 | TRBV9 | TGTGCCAGCAGCGGAGAGGACAGGGTCTATGGCTACACCTTC | CASSGEDRVYGYTF
16 | few | . | TRBJ2-3 | TRBV7-9 | TGTGCCAGCAGCTTAACTCAGGGGATTGAGGCAGATACGCAGTATTTT | CASSLTQGIEADTQYF
14 | . | TRBD1 | TRBJ2-2 | TRBV7-6 | TGTGCCAGCAGCCTAGAGACAGGGGGCAGGGAGCTGTTTTTT | CASSLETGGRELFF
11 | . | . | TRBJ1-4 | TRBV7-6 | TGTGCCAGCAGTACTAAAGAAAAACTGTTTTTT | CASSTKEKLFF
11 | . | TRBD2 | TRBJ2-7 | TRBV14 | TGTGCCAGCAGCCAGGGGGGGAGGCAGTACTTC | CASSQGGRQYF
11 | . | TRBD1 | TRBJ2-7 | TRBV19 | TGTGCCACCCTCAACGCGGACAGGGGGCTTTTC | CATLNADRGLF
15 | . | . | TRBJ1-1 | TRBV19 | TGTGCCAGTAGTCTTAGCGAGGGGAGGCACACTGAAGCTTTCTTT | CASSLSEGRHTEAFF
15 | once | TRBD1 | TRBJ1-2 | TRBV6-4 | TGTGCCAGCAGTGACTCATGGGACAGTCAATATGGCTACACCTTC | CASSDSWDSQYGYTF
13 | . | TRBD2 | TRBJ2-7 | TRBV7-6 | TGTGCCAGCAGCTCTAGCGGGGGGTACGAGCAGTACTTC | CASSSSGGYEQYF
16 | . | TRBD1 | TRBJ1-2 | TRBV27 | TGTGCCAGCAGTTTCGGGGACAGTGGGGTACGTGATGGCTACACCTTC | CASSFGDSGVRDGYTF
12 | few | . | TRBJ2-3 | TRBV29-1 | TGCAGCCTACCGAGTGAGGGGGATACGCAGTATTTT | CSLPSEGDTQYF
15 | . | . | TRBJ1-2 | TRBV11-2 | TGTGCCAGCAGCTTAGCTTTGGGGCAGGGCTATGGCTACACCTTC | CASSLALGQGYGYTF
14 | once | . | TRBJ2-7 | TRBV7-9 | TGTGCCAGCAGCTTAGGACAACAGGGCCACGAGCAGTACTTC | CASSLGQQGHEQYF
16 | . | TRBD1 | TRBJ2-7 | TRBV2 | TGTGCCAGCAGTCAACCAATGGACAGGACCGCCTACGAGCAGTACTTC | CASSQPMDRTAYEQYF
11 | . | . | TRBJ2-2 | TRBV20-1 | TGCAGTGCCATTTTACACGGGGAGCTGTTTTTT | CSAILHGELFF
11 | few | . | TRBJ2-7 | TRBV11-1 | TGTGCCAGCAGTCAAGACTACGAGCAGTACTTC | CASSQDYEQYF
14 | once | . | TRBJ2-5 | TRBV4-1 | TGCGCCAGCAGCCAAACAGGATTACAAGAGACCCAGTACTTC | CASSQTGLQETQYF
13 | . | . | TRBJ1-2 | TRBV29-1 | TGCAGCGTTGCCGGGGGAGGTGACTATGGCTACACCTTC | CSVAGGGDYGYTF
15 | few | TRBD1 | TRBJ2-1 | TRBV9 | TGTGCCAGCAGCGCGGGGACAGGGGGCGGGTTTGAGCAGTTCTTC | CASSAGTGGGFEQFF
13 | . | . | TRBJ2-7 | TRBV29-1 | TGCAGCGTTGTCGGGGGGCCCTCCTACGAGCAGTACTTC | CSVVGGPSYEQYF
13 | . | . | TRBJ1-1 | TRBV6-5 | TGTGCCAGCAGTCCCGGGGGGGGCACTGAAGCTTTCTTT | CASSPGGGTEAFF
16 | . | . | TRBJ1-2 | TRBV5-4 | TGTGCCAGCAGCTTCCTGACATCAGAATTAGGGTATGGCTACACCTTC | CASSFLTSELGYGYTF
14 | once | TRBD1 | TRBJ1-5 | TRBV7-6 | TGTGCCAGCAGCCCGGGACAGTTCAATCAGCCCCAGCATTTT | CASSPGQFNQPQHF
16 | . | . | TRBJ2-7 | TRBV7-9 | TGTGCCAGCAGCTTATTGGTTTCCCGACTTTCATACGAGCAGTACTTC | CASSLLVSRLSYEQYF
16 | . | TRBD2 | TRBJ2-5 | TRBV9 | TGTGCCAGCAGCCCCGGGACTAGCGGGGTCCAAGAGACCCAGTACTTC | CASSPGTSGVQETQYF
15 | . | . | TRBJ1-4 | TRBV25-1 | TGTGCCAGCACCCGAACAGGCCGACCTAATGAAAAACTGTTTTTT | CASTRTGRPNEKLFF
16 | . | . | TRBJ1-5 | TRBV10-2 | TGCGCCAGCAGTGATGGGGCATATTATAGCAATCAGCCCCAGCATTTT | CASSDGAYYSNQPQHF
13 | few | . | TRBJ2-2 | TRBV27 | TGTGCCAGCAGTTTGGAGAACACCGGGGAGCTGTTTTTT | CASSLENTGELFF